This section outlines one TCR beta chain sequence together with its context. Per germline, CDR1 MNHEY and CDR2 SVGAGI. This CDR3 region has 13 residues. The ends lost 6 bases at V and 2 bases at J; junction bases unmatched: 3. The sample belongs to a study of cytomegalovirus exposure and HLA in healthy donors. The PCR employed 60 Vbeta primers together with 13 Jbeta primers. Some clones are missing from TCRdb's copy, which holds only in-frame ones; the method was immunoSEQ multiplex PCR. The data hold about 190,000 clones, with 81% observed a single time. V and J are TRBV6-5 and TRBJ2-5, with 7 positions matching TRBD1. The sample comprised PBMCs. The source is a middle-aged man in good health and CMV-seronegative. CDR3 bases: TGTGCCAGCAGACCGACAGGGCAAGAGACCCAGTACTTC. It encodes CASRPTGQETQYF.